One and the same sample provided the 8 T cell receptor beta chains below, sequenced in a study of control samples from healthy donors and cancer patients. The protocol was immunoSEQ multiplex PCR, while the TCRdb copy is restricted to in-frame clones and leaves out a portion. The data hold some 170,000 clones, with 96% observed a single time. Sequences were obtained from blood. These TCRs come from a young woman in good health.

In nucleotides, the CDR3 is TGTGCCAGCAGCGTAGCTCCGGGGAGGGATGAAAAACTGTTTTTT. Its translation: CASSVAPGRDEKLFF. The V gene is TRBV9, the J gene TRBJ1-4; D gene unclear. CDR3 length: 15 residues. The ends were cut back, 0 bases at V and 6 bases at J, with 12 bases in the middle. CDR1 and CDR2 from the germline V gene are SGDLS and YYNGEE. Using reference TRBV9 and TRBJ1-4 for the parts outside the CDR3, the full variable domain is DSGVTQTPKHLITATGQRVTLRCSPRSGDLSVYWYQQSLDQGLQFLIQYYNGEERAKGNILERFSAQQFPDLHSELNLSSLELGDSALYFCASSVAPGRDEKLFFGSGTQLSVL.

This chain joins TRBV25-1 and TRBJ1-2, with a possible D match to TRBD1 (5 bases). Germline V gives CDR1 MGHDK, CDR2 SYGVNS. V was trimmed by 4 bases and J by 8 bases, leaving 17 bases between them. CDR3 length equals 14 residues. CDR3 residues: CASSASPGLRGYTF. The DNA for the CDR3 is TGTGCCAGCAGTGCAAGCCCGGGACTACGGGGCTACACCTTC.

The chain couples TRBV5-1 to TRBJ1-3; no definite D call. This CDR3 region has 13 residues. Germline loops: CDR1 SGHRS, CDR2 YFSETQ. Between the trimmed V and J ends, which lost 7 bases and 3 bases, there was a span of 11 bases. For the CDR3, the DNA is TGCGCCAGCGGGTTGAGTTATGGAAACACCATATATTTT. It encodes CASGLSYGNTIYF.

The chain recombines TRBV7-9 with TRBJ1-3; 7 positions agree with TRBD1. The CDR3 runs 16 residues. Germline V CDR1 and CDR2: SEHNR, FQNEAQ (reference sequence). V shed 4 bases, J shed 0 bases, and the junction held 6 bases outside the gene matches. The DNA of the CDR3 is TGTGCCAGCAGCTCATCGCCAGGGGGCTCTGGAAACACCATATATTTT. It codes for CASSSSPGGSGNTIYF.

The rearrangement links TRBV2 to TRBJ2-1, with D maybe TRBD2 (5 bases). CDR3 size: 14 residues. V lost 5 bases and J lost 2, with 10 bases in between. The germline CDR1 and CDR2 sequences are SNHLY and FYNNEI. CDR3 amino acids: CASSNQRAYNEQFF. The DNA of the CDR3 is TGTGCCAGCAGTAATCAGAGGGCCTACAATGAGCAGTTCTTC.

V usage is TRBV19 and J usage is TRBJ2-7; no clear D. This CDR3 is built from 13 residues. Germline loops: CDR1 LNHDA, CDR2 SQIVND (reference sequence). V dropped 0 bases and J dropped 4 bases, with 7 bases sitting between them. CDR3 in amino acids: CASSIDKSYEQYF. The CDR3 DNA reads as TGTGCCAGTAGTATAGATAAGAGTTACGAGCAGTACTTC.

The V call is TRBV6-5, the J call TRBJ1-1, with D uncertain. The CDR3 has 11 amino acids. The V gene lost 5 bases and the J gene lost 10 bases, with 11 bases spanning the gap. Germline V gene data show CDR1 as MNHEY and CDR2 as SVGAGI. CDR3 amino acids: CASSNARRAFF. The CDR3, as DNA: TGTGCCAGCAGTAACGCCCGAAGAGCTTTCTTT.

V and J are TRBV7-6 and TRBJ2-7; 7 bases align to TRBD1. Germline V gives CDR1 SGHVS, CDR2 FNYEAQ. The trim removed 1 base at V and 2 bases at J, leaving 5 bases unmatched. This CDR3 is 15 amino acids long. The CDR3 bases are TGTGCCAGCAGCTTAGGACAGGGCTTTCCCTACGAGCAGTACTTC. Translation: CASSLGQGFPYEQYF.